This T cell receptor beta chain was sequenced for a study of blood T cell repertoires in COVID-19. Study as a whole: Samples representing acute and convalescent COVID-19 were sourced from the United States, Italy and Spain. T cells, B-cell-depleted T cells, or PBMCs provided the cDNA or gDNA that served as material.

Original methodology: Reference gene primers were amplified, and this amplification served to estimate nucleated cell counts. Libraries were prepared by immunoSEQ multiplex PCR; TCRdb keeps only in-frame clonotypes and omits some of them. D and trimming were read from the DNA, whereas the V and J calls and clone size are those reported in that table. Among some 130,000 clones listed, 79% were seen once. Trimming took 6 bases from V and 0 from J; bases not matched to a gene: 5. This CDR3 comprises 15 residues. Germline V gives CDR1 MNHNY, CDR2 SVGAGI (reference sequence). The receptor was isolated from a man between 60 and 75 years old with acute or convalescent COVID-19. The chain has TRBV6-6 and TRBJ1-3; the match to TRBD1 covers 7 bases. Material: peripheral blood. As DNA, the CDR3 is TGTGCCAGCAGAGACGGGACAGCCTCTGGAAACACCATATATTTT. Translating gives CASRDGTASGNTIYF.